This T cell receptor beta chain came from a study of blood T cell repertoires in COVID-19. For the study at large: The analysed material was cDNA or gDNA that came from T cells, B-cell-depleted T cells, or PBMCs.

Methods used by the authors: Counts of nucleated cells, estimated from reference gene primer amplification, were obtained. TCRdb's copy holds only in-frame clones and misses some; the assay was immunoSEQ multiplex PCR. V, J and clone size were drawn from that table, and D and trimming were deduced from the DNA. The profile shows over 250,000 clones, 75% to 90% of them singletons. The CDR3 consists of 14 residues. Germline CDR1 reads LNHDA; CDR2 reads SQIVND (reference sequence). Trimming removed 3 bases from V and 7 bases from J; junction bases left unmatched: 5. This sequence originates from a woman in her thirties or forties who had recovered from COVID-19. The V call is TRBV19, the J call TRBJ1-2, with TRBD1 identical over 10 bases. What was sequenced was peripheral blood. The CDR3 region is CASSIRDRGGGYTF. The CDR3 region has the DNA TGTGCCAGTAGTATCCGGGACAGGGGAGGTGGCTACACCTTC.